This TCR beta chain derives from a study of OX40 agonist ivuxolimab in advanced cancers. Some clones are missing from TCRdb's copy, which holds only in-frame ones; the method was immunoSEQ multiplex PCR. This table holds about 24,000 clones, roughly 85% found once. The CDR3 extends over 17 amino acids. The J segment lost 3 bases and the V segment lost 5 bases, leaving 13 bases of the junction unmatched. CDR1 is LNHDA, CDR2 SQIVND, per germline (reference sequence). The J gene is TRBJ2-5, the V gene TRBV19; 9 bases align to TRBD2. The sequenced sample was CD4+ or CD8+ T cells sorted from blood, obtained in a trial of the OX40 agonist ivuxolimab. The TCR was taken from an adult with an advanced solid tumor such as melanoma, head and neck, liver or kidney cancer. The chain's CDR3 is CASSPSGPGLAKETQYF. CDR3 nucleotides: TGTGCCAGTAGTCCTAGTGGCCCGGGACTAGCCAAAGAGACCCAGTACTTC.